This record looks at one T cell receptor beta chain sequence and its context. Its specificity is not known. The data belong to a study of T cell responses to AZD1222 COVID-19 vaccine. The data were produced by immunoSEQ multiplex PCR, yet TCRdb's version contains in-frame clones alone and is incomplete. Among 100,000 to 150,000 clones listed, around 92% were seen once. The germline V gene encodes CDR1 SGHNT and CDR2 YYREEE (reference sequence). The CDR3 is 14 residues long. After removal of 3 bases from V and 7 bases from J, the junction contained 4 bases not matched to a gene. Study-wide results and limits: Repertoire samples came only from after the peak T cell response. Most donors were white British and more were female, and clonal diversity was possibly underestimated.

V usage is TRBV5-4 and J usage is TRBJ1-4, with TRBD1 matching 9 bases. The TCR originated in an adult in good health. Here the sequenced sample was peripheral blood, taken on day 0 of AZD1222 vaccination. The CDR3 region is CASSSGTGIEKLFF. DNA of the CDR3: TGTGCCAGCAGCTCCGGGACAGGGATTGAAAAACTGTTTTTT.